This T cell receptor beta chain is drawn from a study of neurological immune-mediated disorders. Study outcomes and limitations: When the repertoires were sorted by phylogenetic grouping, those of 18 of 34 multiple sclerosis patients ended up in one related-CDR3 cluster, a possible signature.

The unsorted libraries were produced from 2 million PBMCs held at -80 C. This clonotype was seen ten or more times. Its specificity is unknown. TCRdb re-derived calls from the 5' RACE reads in MiXCR, one entry per CDR3 protein. This sample has about 46,000 distinct CDR3 sequences; 3.5% to 5.5% occur once, and the top ten carry about 6%. The sequence came from a woman aged 60 to 75 with multiple sclerosis. Sequenced material: PBMCs.

The CDR3 loop is CSAASDFDTGELFF. The CDR3 bases are TGCAGTGCCGCATCAGACTTTGACACCGGGGAGCTGTTTTTT. The gene calls are TRBV20-1 and TRBJ2-2, with D hard to call. Germline loops: CDR1 DFQATT, CDR2 SNEGSKA (reference sequence). V gave up 6 bases and J gave up 3 bases, with 14 bases separating them. This CDR3 has 14 residues.